This T cell receptor beta chain was sequenced in a study of blood T cells in healthy people across ages. V was cut by 0 bases and J by 0 bases, with 12 bases left in between. The CDR3 spans 16 residues. In germline, CDR1 is SGHRS, CDR2 YFSETQ. PCR was performed a second time for about 7 to 12 cycles using a sample-barcoded 5' primer and a J-beta primer mix. Every sample gave at least 2.5 million paired-end reads containing CDR3. Using its own MiXCR run on the 5' RACE reads, TCRdb lists one record per CDR3 protein. The top ten hold approximately 13% of the sample, which has about 810,000 distinct CDR3 sequences, roughly 40% seen once.

Material for sequencing was blood. This sequence joins TRBV5-1 and TRBJ1-1; no clear D gene. The clonotype originates from a man aged 18 to 35 in good health. As DNA, the CDR3 is TGCGCCAGCAGCTTGGGCAGTAGCTCTATGAACACTGAAGCTTTCTTT. It specifies CASSLGSSSMNTEAFF.